One sample yielded the 13 T cell receptor beta chains listed below, sequenced in a study of radiotherapy plus CTLA-4 blockade in lung cancer. Some clones are missing from TCRdb's copy, which holds only in-frame ones; the method was immunoSEQ multiplex PCR. The repertoire consists of roughly 45,000 clones, with roughly 60% occurring once and the leading ten covering approximately 17%. The sample in question was peripheral blood, obtained from a patient treated with radiotherapy plus ipilimumab. These receptors originate from a human donor with non-small cell lung cancer who had a partial response to radiotherapy plus ipilimumab.

This clone was seen more than once but under ten times. The V gene is TRBV11-2, the J gene TRBJ1-2, with a tentative D call TRBD1 (5 bases). V lost 3 bases and J 7 bases, leaving 15 bases between the germline ends. Germline V CDR1 and CDR2: SGHAT, FQNNGV. CDR3 length: 14 residues. Written as DNA, the CDR3 is TGTGCCAGCAGCTTCGTTACAGGTGACAGTGGCTACACCTTC. Translation gives CASSFVTGDSGYTF. Combining the CDR3 with reference TRBV11-2 and TRBJ1-2 gives the whole variable domain EAGVAQSPRYKIIEKRQSVAFWCNPISGHATLYWYQQILGQGPKLLIQFQNNGVVDDSQLPKDRFSAERLKGVDSTLKIQPAKLEDSAVYLCASSFVTGDSGYTFGSGTRLTVV.

The rearrangement links TRBV6-5 to TRBJ1-1; 11 positions match TRBD1. Looked up from germline, CDR1 is MNHEY and CDR2 is SVGAGI. V gave up 0 bases and J gave up 5 bases; unmatched junction bases: 2. CDR3 size: 15 residues. CDR3 nucleotides: TGTGCCAGCAGTTACTCCGGGACAGGGGGTACTGAAGCTTTCTTT. Residues: CASSYSGTGGTEAFF.

The V call is TRBV19, the J call TRBJ1-5; 7 nucleotides line up with TRBD1. The V gene's germline CDR1 is LNHDA and CDR2 SQIVND (reference sequence). Trimming cost V 7 bases and J 0 bases; bases outside gene matches: 18. The CDR3 runs to 19 residues. In DNA, the CDR3 is TGTGCCAGTACCCAATCAGAGGGGGCGAGAAGTTATAGCAATCAGCCCCAGCATTTT. Translation: CASTQSEGARSYSNQPQHF.

This sequence joins TRBV29-1 and TRBJ2-1; tentatively, D is TRBD1 (6 bases). Germline V CDR1 and CDR2: SQVTM, ANQGSEA. The germline V and J ends were trimmed by 3 bases and 0 bases, with 15 bases remaining between them. This CDR3 has 16 amino acids. The CDR3: CSVELGGASSYNEQFF. CDR3 sequence (DNA): TGCAGCGTTGAGTTAGGGGGAGCATCCTCCTACAATGAGCAGTTCTTC.

A few counts support this clone. This chain uses TRBV6-7 with TRBJ1-1; D ambiguous. TRBV6-7 is flagged as an ORF with uncertain function. The CDR3 is 11 amino acids. Trimming shortened V by 1 base and J by 6 bases, and 3 bases separated the two germline ends. The CDR3 is CASSYFAEAFF. The CDR3 region has the DNA TGTGCCAGCAGTTACTTCGCTGAAGCTTTCTTT.

Only a few counts were recorded for this clone. The genes are TRBV6-6 and TRBJ1-2, with D possibly TRBD1 on 6 matching bases. CDR1 is MNHNY, CDR2 SVGAGI, per germline (reference sequence). V shed 4 bases and J shed 4 bases, with 16 bases lying between them. CDR3 size: 15 residues. The CDR3 bases are TGTGCCAGCAGTTCTGCGGGGGCGACTAGCTATGGCTACACCTTC. It encodes CASSSAGATSYGYTF.

This clone was counted a few times. The V call is TRBV7-6, the J call TRBJ2-3; D not resolved. The CDR3 spans 14 residues. V lost 2 bases, J lost 2 bases, and 8 bases lay in between. CDR1 is SGHVS, CDR2 FNYEAQ, per germline. The CDR3 DNA is TGTGCCAGCAGCTTATATGGGCCCACAGATACGCAGTATTTT. Residues: CASSLYGPTDTQYF.

This chain links TRBV9 with TRBJ2-1, with 9 nucleotides matching TRBD2. J was trimmed by 2 bases and V by 4 bases; bases with no gene match: 4. Germline V gene data show CDR1 as SGDLS and CDR2 as YYNGEE. The CDR3 is 15 amino acids. The CDR3 sequence is CASSLASGAYNEQFF. The CDR3 DNA reads TGTGCCAGCAGCTTAGCTAGCGGGGCCTACAATGAGCAGTTCTTC.

The chain joins TRBV10-3 to TRBJ2-1; D might be TRBD2 (6 bases). The CDR3 length is 16 residues. Germline CDR1 ENHRY, CDR2 SYGVKD. The V end lost 4 bases, the J end lost 3 bases, and 16 bases lay between the germline ends. This CDR3 is CAISGEVGGYYNEQFF. The CDR3 DNA is TGTGCCATCAGTGGTGAGGTGGGGGGATACTACAATGAGCAGTTCTTC.

This chain links TRBV7-3 with TRBJ2-1; D is ambiguous. CDR3 length: 13 amino acids. CDR1 and CDR2 (germline): SGHTA, FQGTGA. V dropped 5 bases and J dropped 3 bases, with 8 bases sitting between them. CDR3 in DNA: TGTGCCAGCAGCGGTGGCCACTACAATGAGCAGTTCTTC. Translated, it gives CASSGGHYNEQFF.

This chain connects TRBV4-2 to TRBJ1-1; TRBD1 agrees at 7 bases. V shed 0 bases, J shed 3 bases, and the junction held 4 bases outside the gene matches. The CDR3 consists of 15 residues. Germline CDR1 LGHNA, CDR2 YNFKEQ. The chain's CDR3 is CASSQERGHHTEAFF. As DNA, the CDR3 is TGTGCCAGCAGCCAAGAGAGGGGGCACCACACTGAAGCTTTCTTT.

The rearrangement links TRBV2 to TRBJ2-5, with TRBD2 identical over 11 bases. The V gene end was trimmed by 3 bases and the J gene end by 6 bases; junction bases not matched to a gene: 3. This CDR3 region has 14 residues. Per germline, CDR1 SNHLY and CDR2 FYNNEI. The CDR3 DNA is TGTGCCAGCAGTGACCTAGCGGGAGGACAGACCCAGTACTTC. This encodes CASSDLAGGQTQYF.

This clone appeared a few times. The rearrangement joins TRBV5-1 to TRBJ1-1; TRBD1 matches 11 bases. CDR1 SGHRS and CDR2 YFSETQ come from the germline V gene. This CDR3 region has 16 residues. Trimming took 2 bases from V and 0 from J; bases not matched to a gene: 3. The CDR3 region has the DNA TGCGCCAGCAGCTTCGGGACAGGGGGGATGAACACTGAAGCTTTCTTT. Protein product: CASSFGTGGMNTEAFF.